A selection of T cell receptor beta chains follows, all from one sample in a study of cytomegalovirus exposure and HLA in healthy donors. Sequencing used immunoSEQ multiplex PCR; TCRdb keeps in-frame clones, though not all of them. The sample has approximately 160,000 clones; about 77% are singletons. The specimen sequenced was PBMCs. These receptors came from a male donor in good health and CMV-seropositive. The CDR3 runs from the conserved cysteine through the conserved F or W. D genes are given only for firm matches. Size is stated for part of the rows, as once, few or many counts, or as a class when the clone is expanded.

abundance	j_gene	d_gene	v_gene	CDR3nt	CDR3aa
-	TRBJ2-6	-	TRBV4-1	TGCGCCAGCAGACTCTCTGGGGCCAACGTCCTGACTTTC	CASRLSGANVLTF
-	TRBJ1-1	-	TRBV4-2	TGTGCCAGCAGCCAAGTCTCGTCTACAGCGAACACTGAAGCTTTCTTT	CASSQVSSTANTEAFF
-	TRBJ1-6	-	TRBV21-1	TGTGCCAGCAGCCACGGGACAGGGAGGGGGAATCCCCTCCACTTT	CASSHGTGRGNPLHF
few	TRBJ2-1	TRBD2	TRBV10-3	TGTGCCATCAGTGACCCGGGGACTAGCTATGACAATGAGCAGTTCTTC	CAISDPGTSYDNEQFF
-	TRBJ1-1	-	TRBV6-1	TGTGCCAGCAAAGAGGATGGGAACACTGAAGCTTTCTTT	CASKEDGNTEAFF
-	TRBJ2-2	TRBD1	TRBV18	TGTGCCAGCTCACTGACAGGGTACGGGGAGCTGTTTTTT	CASSLTGYGELFF
-	TRBJ1-1	-	TRBV27	TGTGCCAGCACCGACGGGGGGGGGTTCACTGAAGCTTTCTTT	CASTDGGGFTEAFF
-	TRBJ2-3	TRBD2	TRBV27	TGTGCCAGTATGCGGCGGGGGGGCGGCACAGATACGCAGTATTTT	CASMRRGGGTDTQYF
-	TRBJ1-2	-	TRBV6-5	TGTGCCAGCAGTATGGGGCCGGACTATGGCTACACCTTC	CASSMGPDYGYTF
-	TRBJ1-1	-	TRBV5-4	TGTGCCAGCAGCCCCGGGCAGGGCGGGATGACTGAAGCTTTCTTT	CASSPGQGGMTEAFF
-	TRBJ1-1	TRBD1	TRBV7-9	TGTGCCAGCAGCGTGCCGGGACAGGGGAACACTGAAGCTTTCTTT	CASSVPGQGNTEAFF
-	TRBJ2-3	TRBD2	TRBV10-3	TGTGCCATCAGGTCCGGGACTAGCCAGGCAGATACGCAGTATTTT	CAIRSGTSQADTQYF
-	TRBJ2-5	-	TRBV6-5	TGTGCCAGCAGCCCACAGGGAGCAGAGACCCAGTACTTC	CASSPQGAETQYF
-	TRBJ2-7	TRBD2	TRBV2	TGTGCCAGCAGGAGGACTAGCGGGGTCGGCGAGCAGTACTTC	CASRRTSGVGEQYF